A selection of T cell receptor beta chains follows, all from one sample in a study of T cell repertoires in cytomegalovirus infection. Their antigens are not known. TCRdb itself ran the reads through MiXCR, one entry per CDR3 protein. The repertoire has fewer than 850,000 distinct CDR3 sequences, roughly 29% of them found once; the top ten carry about 12%. The starting material was cultured CD8+ T cells from PBMCs, obtained from culture after CMV antigen stimulation. These receptors all come from a human donor in good health (CMV status not recorded). Some clones in this sample may be carry-over from other donors' samples. Each CDR3 is given with its conserved first and last residue. The D gene is left open where the match is weak. Clone size is shown for a subset of rows, as once, few, many or a class of expanded clone.

>TRBV7-9|14|TRBJ2-7|few|TRBD1
CASSPGQGVSEQYF
TGTGCCAGCAGTCCGGGACAGGGGGTGTCCGAGCAGTACTTC
>TRBV6-5|17|TRBJ1-2|NA|NA
CASSSLAGDRTNYGYTF
TGTGCCAGCAGTTCCCTCGCCGGGGACCGTACTAACTATGGCTACACCTTC
>TRBV7-2|18|TRBJ2-2|NA|TRBD2
CASSLAGLAGGPAGELFF
TGTGCCAGCAGCTTAGCAGGACTAGCGGGGGGGCCTGCCGGGGAGCTGTTTTTT
>TRBV19|15|TRBJ2-5|NA|TRBD2
CASSPGTTGGETQYF
TGTGCCAGTAGTCCCGGGACGACGGGAGGGGAGACCCAGTACTTC
>TRBV7-6|19|TRBJ2-2|NA|TRBD2
CASSQSRTSGDMNTGELFF
TGTGCCAGCAGCCAGAGTAGGACTAGCGGGGATATGAACACCGGGGAGCTGTTTTTT
>TRBV7-8|16|TRBJ2-5|many|NA
CASSLEGDGSFSTQYF
TGTGCCAGCAGCTTAGAGGGGGACGGGAGCTTTTCGACCCAGTACTTC
>TRBV28|18|TRBJ2-5|few|NA
CASSLVAQDLGYQETQYF
TGTGCCAGCAGTTTAGTGGCTCAGGACCTGGGGTACCAAGAGACCCAGTACTTC
>TRBV7-8|18|TRBJ2-1|many|NA
CASSLGIFASDIYNEQFF
TGTGCCAGCAGCTTAGGTATATTCGCTAGCGATATCTACAATGAGCAGTTCTTC
>TRBV6-5|16|TRBJ2-3|once|TRBD2
CASSYSVTSGGDTQYF
TGTGCCAGCAGTTACTCTGTCACTAGCGGGGGTGATACGCAGTATTTT
>TRBV28|16|TRBJ2-5|few|TRBD2
CASSLRAGGWLKTQYF
TGTGCCAGCAGTTTAAGAGCGGGGGGATGGCTGAAGACCCAGTACTTC
>TRBV4-1|18|TRBJ2-2|NA|TRBD1
CASSHPRQGDANTGELFF
TGCGCCAGCAGCCATCCCCGACAGGGCGACGCGAACACCGGGGAGCTGTTTTTT
>TRBV7-2|15|TRBJ1-3|few|TRBD1
CASSLYGGQGSAGYF
TGTGCCAGCAGCTTATATGGGGGACAGGGGTCGGCCGGATATTTT
>TRBV7-9|15|TRBJ2-7|NA|TRBD2
CASSLGTSGGYEQYF
TGTGCCAGCAGCCTAGGGACTAGCGGGGGGTACGAGCAGTACTTC
>TRBV28|16|TRBJ2-3|NA|NA
CASSLFGGPGPDTQYF
TGTGCCAGCAGTTTATTTGGGGGGCCTGGCCCAGATACGCAGTATTTT
>TRBV20-1|14|TRBJ2-1|NA|NA
CSASERSGFTEQFF
TGCAGTGCTAGCGAGCGCTCTGGATTCACTGAGCAGTTCTTC
>TRBV18|14|TRBJ2-2|NA|NA
CASSPSEDTGELFF
TGTGCCAGCTCACCAAGCGAGGACACCGGGGAGCTGTTTTTT
>TRBV19|15|TRBJ2-1|once|NA
CASSIWGRSYNEQFF
TGTGCCAGTAGTATCTGGGGGCGCTCCTACAATGAGCAGTTCTTC
>TRBV4-2|13|TRBJ1-2|many|NA
CASSQDLGGGYTF
TGTGCCAGCAGCCAAGATCTGGGCGGAGGCTACACCTTC
>TRBV7-2|16|TRBJ1-5|many|NA
CATTPGRVGGNQPQHF
TGTGCCACCACTCCCGGACGGGTAGGAGGCAATCAGCCCCAGCATTTT
>TRBV7-9|16|TRBJ2-1|many|TRBD1
CASSLPTGGADDEQFF
TGTGCCAGCAGCTTACCTACAGGGGGCGCGGACGATGAGCAGTTCTTC
>TRBV6-6|13|TRBJ1-2|NA|TRBD1
CASSRGRNYGYTF
TGTGCCAGCAGCAGGGGGCGGAACTATGGCTACACCTTC
>TRBV15|15|TRBJ2-1|NA|TRBD2
CATSSRGGAYNEQFF
TGTGCCACCAGCTCCCGGGGGGGAGCCTACAATGAGCAGTTCTTC
>TRBV12-3/TRBV12-4|14|TRBJ2-3|NA|NA
CASSLAQGRDTQYF
TGTGCCAGCAGTTTAGCTCAGGGGAGAGATACGCAGTATTTT
>TRBV28|13|TRBJ2-1|few|NA
CASSLLQGHEQFF
TGTGCCAGCAGTTTATTACAGGGCCATGAGCAGTTCTTC
>TRBV7-6|13|TRBJ1-5|NA|NA
CASSPSGLLPQHF
TGTGCCAGCAGTCCAAGTGGGCTGTTGCCCCAGCATTTT